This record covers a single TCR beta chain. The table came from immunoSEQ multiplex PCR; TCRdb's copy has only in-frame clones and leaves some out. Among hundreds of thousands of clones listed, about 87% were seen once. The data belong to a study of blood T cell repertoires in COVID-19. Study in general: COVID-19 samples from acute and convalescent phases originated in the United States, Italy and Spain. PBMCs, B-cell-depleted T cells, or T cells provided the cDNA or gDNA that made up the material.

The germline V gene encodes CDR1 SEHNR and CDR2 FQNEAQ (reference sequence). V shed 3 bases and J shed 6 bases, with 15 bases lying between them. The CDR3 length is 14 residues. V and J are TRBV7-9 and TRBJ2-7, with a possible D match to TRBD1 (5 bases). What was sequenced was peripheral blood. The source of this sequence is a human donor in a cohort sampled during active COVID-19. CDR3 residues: CASSFTRESAEQYF. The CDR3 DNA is TGTGCCAGCAGCTTTACCAGGGAATCGGCCGAGCAGTACTTC.